This T cell receptor (beta chain) derives from a study of memory CD4+ T cells and cytomegalovirus serostatus. General study results and limits: A US-trained random forest predicted CMV serostatus with median AUC approximately 0.9. About 40% of the roughly 150 known CMV-associated TCRbeta sequences appeared in CD4+ memory. Suggested: most of the CMV-linked TCR signature lies in CD4+ memory cells.

This CDR3 is 13 amino acids long. The ends were cut back, 6 bases at V and 3 bases at J, with 9 bases in the middle. CDR1 is MNHEY and CDR2 is SMNVEV in the germline V gene (reference sequence). Single viable CD3+CD4+CD8-CD45RO+ cells were sorted as the memory CD4+ T cells. CD4+ T cells were isolated by positive magnetic selection. In the case of this clone: As yet, its antigen is unknown.

The assay was immunoSEQ multiplex PCR, and TCRdb's table has in-frame clones only and misses some. Of 50,000 to 65,000 clones in the sample, over 70% were seen once. The chain combines TRBV27 with TRBJ2-1; D ambiguous. The sample comprised memory CD4+ T cells from blood. This clonotype was sampled from an adult in good health and CMV-seropositive. CDR3 nucleotides: TGTGCCAGCAGAAGTTTCGTCTACAATGAGCAGTTCTTC. Its translation is CASRSFVYNEQFF.